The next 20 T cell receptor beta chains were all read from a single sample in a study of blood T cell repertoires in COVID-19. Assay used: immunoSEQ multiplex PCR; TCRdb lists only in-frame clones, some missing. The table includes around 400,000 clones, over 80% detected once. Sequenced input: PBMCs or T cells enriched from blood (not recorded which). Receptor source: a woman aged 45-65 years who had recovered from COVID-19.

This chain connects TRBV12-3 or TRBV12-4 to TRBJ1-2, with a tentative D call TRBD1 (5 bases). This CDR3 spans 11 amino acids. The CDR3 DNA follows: TGTGGGGCGGGGGATAACTATGGCTACACCTTC. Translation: CGAGDNYGYTF.

The DNA of the CDR3 is TGCGCCAGCAGCTTGGGACTAGCGGGAAACAATGAGCAGTTCTTC. It codes for CASSLGLAGNNEQFF. The chain has TRBV5-1 and TRBJ2-1, with 11 bases fitting TRBD2. Germline V CDR1 and CDR2: SGHRS, YFSETQ. The CDR3 runs to 15 residues. Trimming cost V 0 bases and J 5 bases; bases outside gene matches: 1.

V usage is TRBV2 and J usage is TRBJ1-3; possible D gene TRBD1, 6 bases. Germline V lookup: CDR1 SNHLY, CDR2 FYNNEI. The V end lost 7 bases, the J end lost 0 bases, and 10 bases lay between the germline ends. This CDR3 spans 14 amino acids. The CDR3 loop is CASNREYSGNTIYF. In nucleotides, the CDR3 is TGTGCCAGCAACAGGGAATACTCTGGAAACACCATATATTTT.

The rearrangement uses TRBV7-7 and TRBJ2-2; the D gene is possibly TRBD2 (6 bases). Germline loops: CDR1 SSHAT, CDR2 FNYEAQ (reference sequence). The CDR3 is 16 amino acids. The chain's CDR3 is CATFPWGGANTGELFF. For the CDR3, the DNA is TGTGCTACGTTTCCATGGGGAGGCGCGAACACCGGGGAGCTGTTTTTT.

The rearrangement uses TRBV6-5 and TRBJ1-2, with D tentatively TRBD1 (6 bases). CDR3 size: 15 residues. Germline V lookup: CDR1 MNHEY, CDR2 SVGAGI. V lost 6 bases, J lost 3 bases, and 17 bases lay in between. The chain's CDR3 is CASRQTGPTHYGYTF. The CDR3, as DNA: TGTGCCAGCAGGCAGACAGGCCCGACCCACTATGGCTACACCTTC.

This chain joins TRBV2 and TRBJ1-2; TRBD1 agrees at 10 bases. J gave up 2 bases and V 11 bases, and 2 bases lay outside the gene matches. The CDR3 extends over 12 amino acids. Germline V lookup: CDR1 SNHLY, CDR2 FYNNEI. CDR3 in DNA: TGTGCCCGACAGGGGGCCAACTATGGCTACACCTTC. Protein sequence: CARQGANYGYTF.

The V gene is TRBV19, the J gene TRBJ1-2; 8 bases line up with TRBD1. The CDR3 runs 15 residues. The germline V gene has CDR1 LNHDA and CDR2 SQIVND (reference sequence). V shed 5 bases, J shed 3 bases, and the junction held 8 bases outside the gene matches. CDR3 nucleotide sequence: TGTGCCAGTAGTGCGGGGGACAGGACGGACTATGGCTACACCTTC. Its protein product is CASSAGDRTDYGYTF.

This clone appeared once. CDR3 bases: TGTGCCATCAGTGAGCAGGGAAGGGACGGGGAGCTGTTTTTT. This encodes CAISEQGRDGELFF. The chain recombines TRBV10-3 with TRBJ2-2, with D perhaps matching TRBD1 (5 bases). The germline CDR1 and CDR2 sequences are ENHRY and SYGVKD. V shed 2 bases and J shed 7 bases, with 11 bases lying between them. This CDR3 region has 14 residues.

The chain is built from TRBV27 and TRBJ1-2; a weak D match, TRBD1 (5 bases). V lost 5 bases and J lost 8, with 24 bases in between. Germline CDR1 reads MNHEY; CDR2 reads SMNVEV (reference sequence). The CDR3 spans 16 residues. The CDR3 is CASSPKPYALPGGYTF. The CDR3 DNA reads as TGTGCCAGCAGTCCAAAGCCCTATGCCCTCCCAGGGGGCTACACCTTC.

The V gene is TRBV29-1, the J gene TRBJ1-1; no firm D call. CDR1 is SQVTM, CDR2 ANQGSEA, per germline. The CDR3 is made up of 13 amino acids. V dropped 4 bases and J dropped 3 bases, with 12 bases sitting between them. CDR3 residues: CSVGALPDTEAFF. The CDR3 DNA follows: TGCAGCGTTGGAGCCCTACCGGACACTGAAGCTTTCTTT.

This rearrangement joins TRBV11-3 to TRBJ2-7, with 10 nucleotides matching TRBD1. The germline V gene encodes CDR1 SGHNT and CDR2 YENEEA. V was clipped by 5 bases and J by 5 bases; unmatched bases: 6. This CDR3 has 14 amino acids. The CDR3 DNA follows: TGTGCCAGCAGCGGGGGACAGGGGTCTGACGAGCAGTACTTC. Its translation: CASSGGQGSDEQYF.

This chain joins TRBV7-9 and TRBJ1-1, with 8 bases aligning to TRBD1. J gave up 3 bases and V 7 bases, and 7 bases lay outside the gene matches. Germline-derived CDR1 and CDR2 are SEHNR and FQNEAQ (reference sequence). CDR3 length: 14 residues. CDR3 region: CASNPTGDYTEAFF. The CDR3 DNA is TGTGCCAGCAACCCGACAGGGGACTACACTGAAGCTTTCTTT.

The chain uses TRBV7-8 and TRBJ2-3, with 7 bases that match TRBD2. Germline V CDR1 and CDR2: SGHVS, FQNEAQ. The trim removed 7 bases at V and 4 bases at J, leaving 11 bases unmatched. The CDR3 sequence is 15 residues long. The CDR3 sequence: CASTLRGGSADTQYF. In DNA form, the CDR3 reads TGTGCCAGCACCCTTCGGGGCGGGAGCGCAGATACGCAGTATTTT.

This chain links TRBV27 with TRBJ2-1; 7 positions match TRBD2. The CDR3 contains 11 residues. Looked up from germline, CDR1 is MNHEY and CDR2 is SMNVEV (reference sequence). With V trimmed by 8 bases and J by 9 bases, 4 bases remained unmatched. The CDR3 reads CASGGGVEQFF. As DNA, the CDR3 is TGTGCCAGCGGGGGGGGAGTTGAGCAGTTCTTC.

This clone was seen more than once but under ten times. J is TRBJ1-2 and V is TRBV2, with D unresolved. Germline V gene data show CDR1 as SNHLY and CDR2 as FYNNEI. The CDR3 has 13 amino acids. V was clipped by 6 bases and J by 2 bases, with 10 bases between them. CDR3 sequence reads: CASSTRSNYGYTF. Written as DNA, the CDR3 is TGTGCCAGCAGCACTAGATCCAACTATGGCTACACCTTC.

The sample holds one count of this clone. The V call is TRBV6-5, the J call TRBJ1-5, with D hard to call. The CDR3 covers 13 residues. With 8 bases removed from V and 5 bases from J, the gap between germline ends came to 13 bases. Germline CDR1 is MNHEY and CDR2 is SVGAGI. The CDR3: CASELRSDQPQHF. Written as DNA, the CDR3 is TGTGCCAGCGAACTTCGATCGGATCAGCCCCAGCATTTT.

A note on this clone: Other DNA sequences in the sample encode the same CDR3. CDR3 coding DNA: TGTGCCAGCTCACCACGACAGGGTGGCAATCAGCCCCAGCATTTT. Amino acid sequence: CASSPRQGGNQPQHF. This chain links TRBV18 with TRBJ1-5; 7 bases are shared with TRBD1. The CDR3 runs to 15 residues. Germline lookup yields CDR1 KGHSH and CDR2 LQKENI. With 1 base clipped from V and 2 bases from J, the junction kept 2 bases outside the gene matches.

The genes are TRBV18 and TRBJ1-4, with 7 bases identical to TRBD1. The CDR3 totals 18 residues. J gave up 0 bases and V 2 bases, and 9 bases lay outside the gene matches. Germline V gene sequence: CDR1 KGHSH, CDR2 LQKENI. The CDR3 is CASSPGGRDRATNEKLFF. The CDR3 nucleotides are TGTGCCAGCTCACCAGGAGGAAGGGACAGAGCAACTAATGAAAAACTGTTTTTT.

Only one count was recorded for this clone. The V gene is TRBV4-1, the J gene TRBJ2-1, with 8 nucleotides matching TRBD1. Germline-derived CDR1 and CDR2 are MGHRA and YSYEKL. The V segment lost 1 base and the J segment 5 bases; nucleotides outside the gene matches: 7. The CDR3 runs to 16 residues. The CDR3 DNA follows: TGCGCCAGCAGCCAAGGTTTTTTGGGACAGGACAATGAGCAGTTCTTC. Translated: CASSQGFLGQDNEQFF.

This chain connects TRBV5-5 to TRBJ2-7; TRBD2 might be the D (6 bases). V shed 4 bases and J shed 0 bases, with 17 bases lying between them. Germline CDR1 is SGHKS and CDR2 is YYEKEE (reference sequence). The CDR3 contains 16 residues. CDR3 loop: CASSPQAGTASYEQYF. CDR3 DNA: TGTGCCAGCAGCCCCCAGGCCGGGACTGCCTCCTACGAGCAGTACTTC.